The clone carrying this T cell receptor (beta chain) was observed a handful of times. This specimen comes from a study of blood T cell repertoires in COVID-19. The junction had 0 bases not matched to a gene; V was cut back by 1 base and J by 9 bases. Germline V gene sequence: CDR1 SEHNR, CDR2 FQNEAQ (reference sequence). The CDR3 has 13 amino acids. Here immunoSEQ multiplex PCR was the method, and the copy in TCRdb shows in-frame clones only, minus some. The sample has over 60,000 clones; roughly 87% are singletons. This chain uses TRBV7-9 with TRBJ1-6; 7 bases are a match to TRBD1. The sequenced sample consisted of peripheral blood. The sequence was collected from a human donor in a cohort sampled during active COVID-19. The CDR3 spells CASSLGQGSPLHF. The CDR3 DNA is TGTGCCAGCAGCTTAGGACAGGGTTCACCCCTCCACTTT.